This section outlines one T cell receptor (beta chain) sequence together with its context. Measured with immunoSEQ multiplex PCR; TCRdb has only the in-frame clones, and not every one. The data contain a few hundred thousand clones, around four fifths of them seen just once; the ten biggest clones take up roughly 4%. The CDR3 totals 15 residues. The V gene's germline CDR1 is SNHLY and CDR2 FYNNEI. Trimming left V 5 bases short and J 1 base short, with 14 bases between. Grouping used clinical history reported by participants in a survey and questionnaire. This entry belongs to a study of blood T cell repertoires in COVID-19. On the study more broadly: Both acute and convalescent COVID-19 samples were obtained from the United States, Italy and Spain.

This receptor was taken from a man aged 25-45 years with acute COVID-19. The chain employs TRBV2 and TRBJ1-1, with unresolved D. Sequencing was performed on PBMCs or T cells enriched from blood (not recorded which). The chain's CDR3 is CASSSARSSNTEAFF. The CDR3 DNA is TGTGCCAGCAGTTCCGCTAGATCTTCGAACACTGAAGCTTTCTTT.